The entry below describes one T cell receptor beta chain. Trimming shortened V by 8 bases and J by 7 bases, and 20 bases separated the two germline ends. Per the germline V gene, CDR1 is MDHEN and CDR2 is SYDVKM. The CDR3 is 14 amino acids. As handled by the study authors: It was from reference gene primer amplification that nucleated cell counts were estimated. Measured with immunoSEQ multiplex PCR; TCRdb has only the in-frame clones, and not every one. Clone size and the V and J calls come from that table; the DNA yielded D and trimming. The sample lists 170,000 or so clones, around 86% occurring once. This record comes from a study of blood T cell repertoires in COVID-19. Whole-study context: PBMCs, B-cell-depleted T cells, or T cells provided the cDNA or gDNA that made up the material.

This receptor was obtained from a man aged 40-50 years with active or convalescent COVID-19. What was sequenced was peripheral blood. This chain joins TRBV28 and TRBJ1-1, with D possibly TRBD1 on 6 matching bases. CDR3 sequence (DNA): TGTGCCAGCGGACGGGACACGATCGCTTTTGAAGCTTTCTTT. Translating it yields CASGRDTIAFEAFF.